This T cell receptor beta chain came from a study of blood T cell repertoires in COVID-19. About the research overall: Material from acute and convalescent COVID-19 was sourced from the United States, Italy and Spain. T cells, B-cell-depleted T cells, or PBMCs provided the cDNA or gDNA that served as material.

This CDR3 is 13 amino acids long. The V gene lost 7 bases and the J gene lost 4 bases, with 11 bases spanning the gap. Germline CDR1 is MNHEY and CDR2 is SVGAGI. TCRdb's copy holds only in-frame clones and misses some; the assay was immunoSEQ multiplex PCR. Of approximately 340,000 clones listed, 90% to 95% were seen once; the top ten hold more than 0.85%. This study enrolled people aged 18 to 89 from about two dozen US geographic areas. This clonotype originated in a woman in her forties who had been exposed to COVID-19. Sequencing was carried out using PBMCs or T cells enriched from blood (not recorded which). This chain joins TRBV6-5 and TRBJ1-3; D ambiguous. Written as DNA, the CDR3 is TGTGCCAGCAATTCTTGGGAGGGAAACACCATATATTTT. Protein product: CASNSWEGNTIYF.